A selection of T cell receptor beta chains follows, all from one sample in a study of blood T cell repertoires in COVID-19. The repertoire was sequenced with immunoSEQ multiplex PCR; TCRdb's copy has only in-frame clones and lacks some. The sample has tens of thousands of clones, 90% seen once. Sequenced sample: peripheral blood. These receptors all come from a human donor in a cohort sampled during active COVID-19. Each CDR3 is given with its conserved first and last residue. The D gene is left open where the match is weak. A row's size may be missing; if present it is once, few, many or a size class.

NA	TRBV6-2/TRBV6-3	TRBD1	TRBJ2-7	TGTGCCAGCAGCCAGGGACAGCCAATTTCCTACGAGCAGTACTTC	CASSQGQPISYEQYF
few	TRBV7-9	NA	TRBJ2-2	TGTGCCAGCAGCGCGGGGCCAACCAACACCGGGGAGCTGTTTTTT	CASSAGPTNTGELFF
NA	TRBV27	NA	TRBJ2-5	TGTGCCAGCAGCCCCTCAGGGCCTCCCAGGGAGACCCAGTACTTC	CASSPSGPPRETQYF
NA	TRBV9	NA	TRBJ1-3	TGTGCCAGCAGCCAGAGGGCATATCAAGACACCATATATTTT	CASSQRAYQDTIYF
NA	TRBV7-9	TRBD1	TRBJ2-3	TGTGCCAGCAGCTCCTCGACAGGGACAGATACGCAGTATTTT	CASSSSTGTDTQYF
NA	TRBV7-9	NA	TRBJ2-7	TGTGCCAGCAGCTTATCCACAGTCCACGAGCAGTACTTC	CASSLSTVHEQYF
NA	TRBV23-1	TRBD1	TRBJ2-4	TGCGCCAGCAGTCAATCGGACAGGGCTCTGGGTGAGAAAAACATTCAGTACTTC	CASSQSDRALGEKNIQYF
NA	TRBV4-1	NA	TRBJ1-2	TGCGCCAGCAGCCAAGCAAAGAGTACCTATGGCTACACCTTC	CASSQAKSTYGYTF
NA	TRBV19	NA	TRBJ2-5	TGTGCCAGTAGTGCCCCGGACAGCCCAAAGACCCAGTACTTC	CASSAPDSPKTQYF
NA	TRBV6-6	NA	TRBJ2-4	TGTGCCAGCAGTTCCCCCGGAGGGTTGGAAAACATTCAGTACTTC	CASSSPGGLENIQYF
NA	TRBV7-6	TRBD1	TRBJ2-2	TGTGCCAGCAGCCTGGACAGGGGAAACACCGGGGAGCTGTTTTTT	CASSLDRGNTGELFF
NA	TRBV20-1	TRBD2	TRBJ2-7	TGCAGTGCTAGTATGGTAGCGGGCCGCTACGAGCAGTACTTC	CSASMVAGRYEQYF
once	TRBV9	TRBD1	TRBJ2-2	TGTGCCAGCAGGACAGGGAGCACCGGGGAGCTGTTTTTT	CASRTGSTGELFF
NA	TRBV2	TRBD1	TRBJ2-2	TGTGCCAGCAGGGGGGACAGGGGGTACACCGGGGAGCTGTTTTTT	CASRGDRGYTGELFF
once	TRBV5-4	TRBD1	TRBJ2-7	TGTGCCAGCAGCCCCCCGGGACAGGGAGGCTACGAGCAGTACTTC	CASSPPGQGGYEQYF
NA	TRBV6-2/TRBV6-3	TRBD1	TRBJ1-6	TGTGCCAGCAGTTCCCGGGACAGGTTTTCACCCCTCCACTTT	CASSSRDRFSPLHF
NA	TRBV13	NA	TRBJ1-5	TGTGCCAGCAGCTTAAGATCGGGGTCACGGCAGCCCCAGCATTTT	CASSLRSGSRQPQHF
NA	TRBV19	NA	TRBJ1-5	TGTGCCAGTATGGTACAGGGCGAGGGGGACAATCAGCCCCAGCATTTT	CASMVQGEGDNQPQHF
NA	TRBV2	TRBD1	TRBJ2-1	TGTGCCAGCAGGAGAACCGGGACAGGGGACTACAATGAGCAGTTCTTC	CASRRTGTGDYNEQFF
once	TRBV18	TRBD2	TRBJ2-1	TGTGCCAGCTCACCGAGCGGGAGGGCATTCGAGCAGTTCTTC	CASSPSGRAFEQFF
NA	TRBV28	NA	TRBJ2-1	TGTGCCGCTTTTGGGGACACCTACAATGAGCAGTTCTTC	CAAFGDTYNEQFF
NA	TRBV18	TRBD2	TRBJ2-3	TGTGCCAGCTCACCACGGGCGGGAGAGGTAGAGGATACGCAGTATTTT	CASSPRAGEVEDTQYF
NA	TRBV28	TRBD2	TRBJ2-5	TGTGCCAGCAGCCCCGGGACTACCCAAGAGACCCAGTACTTC	CASSPGTTQETQYF
NA	TRBV6-2/TRBV6-3	TRBD1	TRBJ2-1	TGTGCCAGCAGTACCGGACAGGGGAGCTCCACCTACAATGAGCAGTTCTTC	CASSTGQGSSTYNEQFF
NA	TRBV30	NA	TRBJ1-2	TGTGCCTGGAGTGTTGTCGCGCGGAACTATGGCTACACCTTC	CAWSVVARNYGYTF
NA	TRBV28	NA	TRBJ2-6	TGTGCCAGCAGTTTGGGGGGTAGGGGGGCCAACGTCCTGACTTTC	CASSLGGRGANVLTF
NA	TRBV5-1	TRBD2	TRBJ2-7	TGCGCCAGCAGCACCACCCTAGCGGGAGGGACCGAGCAGTACTTC	CASSTTLAGGTEQYF
NA	TRBV4-3	TRBD1	TRBJ2-7	TGCGCCAGCAGCCAAGGGGCAGGGGGCGGCGAGCAGTACTTC	CASSQGAGGGEQYF
NA	TRBV5-4	TRBD2	TRBJ2-1	TGTGCCAGCAGCGCCAGCCCGGGACTAGCGGGAAGCAATGAGCAGTTCTTC	CASSASPGLAGSNEQFF
once	TRBV7-2	TRBD1	TRBJ2-5	TGTGCCAGCAGCTGGACAGGGTACCAAGAGACCCAGTACTTC	CASSWTGYQETQYF
NA	TRBV18	NA	TRBJ2-1	TGTGCCAGCTCACCAATCGGTAGCGGAACCTACAATGAGCAGTTCTTC	CASSPIGSGTYNEQFF
few	TRBV6-2/TRBV6-3	TRBD1	TRBJ2-3	TGTGCCAGCAGTTCTGGGCATATAGGGGGCGCAGATACGCAGTATTTT	CASSSGHIGGADTQYF
NA	TRBV6-2/TRBV6-3	TRBD2	TRBJ2-7	TGTGCCAGCAGTTACTCGAGCGGGAGTAACTACGAGCAGTACTTC	CASSYSSGSNYEQYF
NA	TRBV6-6	TRBD2	TRBJ2-1	TGTGCCAGCAGTCTCACCCTTCCGGGACTAGCGGGAGGTGCACATGAGCAGTTCTTC	CASSLTLPGLAGGAHEQFF
NA	TRBV3-1/TRBV3-2	TRBD1	TRBJ2-3	TGTGCCAGCAGCTTAGGACAGGGGGGCACAGATACGCAGTATTTT	CASSLGQGGTDTQYF
NA	TRBV20-1	NA	TRBJ2-5	TGCAGTGCTAGTGGTCAGGCAGAGGGATACCAAGAGACCCAGTACTTC	CSASGQAEGYQETQYF
NA	TRBV7-8	TRBD2	TRBJ2-3	TGTGCCAGCAGCTTAGTCAGCGGGAGGGCCGTTGATACGCAGTATTTT	CASSLVSGRAVDTQYF
NA	TRBV6-5	TRBD2	TRBJ2-7	TGTGCCAGCAGTTTCGGGCTAGCGGCCTACGAGCAGTACTTC	CASSFGLAAYEQYF
NA	TRBV14	NA	TRBJ1-6	TGTGCCAGCAGCCAAGATGCAGGCATTAACTCACCCCTCCACTTT	CASSQDAGINSPLHF
NA	TRBV5-1	TRBD1	TRBJ1-3	TGCGCCAGCAGCTTTTTTTCCTCGGCGAGGGGGCAGAGCTCTGGAAACACCATATATTTT	CASSFFSSARGQSSGNTIYF
once	TRBV6-2/TRBV6-3	NA	TRBJ2-5	TGTGCCAGCAGTTACGTAGCAGGGCATGTCGAGACCCAGTACTTC	CASSYVAGHVETQYF
NA	TRBV30	TRBD1	TRBJ1-1	TGTGCCTGGAGCCGGGACAGGGGAAACACTGAAGCTTTCTTT	CAWSRDRGNTEAFF
NA	TRBV7-9	NA	TRBJ2-3	TGTGCCAGCAGCTTACAGGGTCCCCCAGATACGCAGTATTTT	CASSLQGPPDTQYF
NA	TRBV24-1	TRBD1	TRBJ1-2	TGTGCCACCAGTGATCCGTCGGGACAGCACTATGGCTACACCTTC	CATSDPSGQHYGYTF
NA	TRBV4-3	TRBD2	TRBJ2-5	TGCGCCAGCAGCCAAGATTGGGAGGGGCGGGAGACCCAGTACTTC	CASSQDWEGRETQYF
NA	TRBV25-1	NA	TRBJ1-3	TGTGCCAGCAGGATACAGGGAACCATATATTTT	CASRIQGTIYF
NA	TRBV10-3	TRBD2	TRBJ2-3	TGTGCCATCGGACTAGCGGTCACAGATACGCAGTATTTT	CAIGLAVTDTQYF
NA	TRBV28	TRBD2	TRBJ2-3	TGTGCCAGCAGTTTGCTAGCGGGAGGGCCGGGAGATACGCAGTATTTT	CASSLLAGGPGDTQYF
NA	TRBV5-6	TRBD1	TRBJ1-2	TGTGCCAGCAAGGACAGGGTATATGGCTACACCTTC	CASKDRVYGYTF
NA	TRBV2	NA	TRBJ2-3	TGTGCCAGCAGTGGATTCACAGGGACCCCAGATACGCAGTATTTT	CASSGFTGTPDTQYF
NA	TRBV7-2	NA	TRBJ1-4	TGTGCCAGCAGCGACGGACTGGCAACTAATGAAAAACTGTTTTTT	CASSDGLATNEKLFF
NA	TRBV9	NA	TRBJ2-5	TGTGCCAGCAGCGCCTGGGAAAATGGGGGGGAGACCCAGTACTTC	CASSAWENGGETQYF
NA	TRBV19	TRBD2	TRBJ2-6	TGTGCCAGTAGTCCTCGGGGGGAGAGCCGAATTTCTGGGGCCAACGTCCTGACTTTC	CASSPRGESRISGANVLTF